These 7 T cell receptor beta chains originate from one sample sequenced in a study of T cells in Graves' hyperthyroidism and ophthalmopathy. The investigators amplified TCR beta CDR3 regions from RNA transcripts. First-round RT-PCR of the TCR CDR3 relied on the HTBI primer set. One entry per CDR3 protein, called by TCRdb with MiXCR from the multiplex PCR reads. The sample carries roughly 720,000 distinct CDR3 sequences, 15% to 20% recorded once. Sequencing input: blood. The receptors here all came from a man aged 45-60 years with Graves' hyperthyroidism.

The gene calls are TRBV7-2 and TRBJ2-5; 12 nucleotides line up with TRBD2. J gave up 7 bases and V 2 bases, and 11 bases lay outside the gene matches. The CDR3 runs to 17 residues. The germline V gene has CDR1 SGHTA and CDR2 FQGNSA. The chain's CDR3 is CASSLNPTSGGSWTQYF. Here the CDR3 DNA reads TGTGCCAGCAGCTTAAATCCGACTAGCGGGGGCAGCTGGACCCAGTACTTC.

This clonotype was detected many times. The chain is built from TRBV27 and TRBJ1-1; D gene uncertain. Germline assignment: CDR1 MNHEY and CDR2 SMNVEV (reference sequence). Trimming pared 4 bases from V and 4 bases from J, leaving 10 bases between. The CDR3 covers 13 residues. Here the CDR3 DNA reads TGTGCCAGCAGTTACGCTTTTGGCACTGAAGCTTTCTTT. It specifies CASSYAFGTEAFF.

Comment on this clonotype: A read error is possible here, since a much larger clone lies one base away. This chain uses TRBV6-1 with TRBJ1-2; TRBD1 aligns across 7 bases. Germline V gene lookup returns CDR1 MNHNS and CDR2 SASEGT. CDR3 length: 13 amino acids. Trimming took 8 bases from V and 4 from J; bases not matched to a gene: 7. The CDR3: CASGYTGAYGYTF. The CDR3 nucleotides read TGTGCCAGCGGCTATACAGGGGCCTATGGCTACACCTTC.

This clonotype has more than one count but fewer than ten. This chain connects TRBV5-1 to TRBJ1-6; 8 bases are a match to TRBD1. From germline, CDR1 is SGHRS and CDR2 YFSETQ. This CDR3 has 17 residues. V lost 3 bases, J lost 7 bases, and 12 bases stayed unmatched. The CDR3 bases are TGCGCCAGCAGCTACACAGGGGGAAGACTTTACAATTCACCCCTCCACTTT. It codes for CASSYTGGRLYNSPLHF. Complete variable domain (other parts from reference TRBV5-1 and TRBJ1-6): KAGVTQTPRYLIKTRGQQVTLSCSPISGHRSVSWYQQTPGQGLQFLFEYFSETQRNKGNFPGRFSGRQFSNSRSEMNVSTLELGDSALYLCASSYTGGRLYNSPLHFGNGTRLTVT.

This clonotype has a count of ten or more. V and J are TRBV2 and TRBJ2-5; D is ambiguous. CDR3 length equals 12 residues. V lost 10 bases and J lost 5, with 14 bases in between. The germline CDR1 and CDR2 sequences are SNHLY and FYNNEI. CDR3 residues: CATQYLDETQYF. The CDR3, as DNA: TGTGCCACCCAATACCTAGATGAGACCCAGTACTTC.

In its sample, this clonotype was seen many times. The chain joins TRBV12-3 or TRBV12-4 to TRBJ1-6; TRBD1 matches 11 bases. With V trimmed by 6 bases and J by 9 bases, 7 bases remained unmatched. The CDR3 runs to 15 residues. In DNA form, the CDR3 reads TGTGCCAGCAGGGGCGGGACAGGGGGGTCTTCACCCCTCCACTTT. This codes for CASRGGTGGSSPLHF.

This clonotype was counted only a few times. Given a much more abundant clone one base away, this may be a read error. The V and J genes are TRBV20-1 and TRBJ2-7; 10 bases agree with TRBD2. The CDR3 is 15 residues long. Germline V CDR1 and CDR2: DFQATT, SNEGSKA (reference sequence). In DNA form, the CDR3 reads TGCAGTGGTAGAGCCACCGGGACTAGCGTGTACGAGCAGTACTTC. The encoded protein is CSGRATGTSVYEQYF.